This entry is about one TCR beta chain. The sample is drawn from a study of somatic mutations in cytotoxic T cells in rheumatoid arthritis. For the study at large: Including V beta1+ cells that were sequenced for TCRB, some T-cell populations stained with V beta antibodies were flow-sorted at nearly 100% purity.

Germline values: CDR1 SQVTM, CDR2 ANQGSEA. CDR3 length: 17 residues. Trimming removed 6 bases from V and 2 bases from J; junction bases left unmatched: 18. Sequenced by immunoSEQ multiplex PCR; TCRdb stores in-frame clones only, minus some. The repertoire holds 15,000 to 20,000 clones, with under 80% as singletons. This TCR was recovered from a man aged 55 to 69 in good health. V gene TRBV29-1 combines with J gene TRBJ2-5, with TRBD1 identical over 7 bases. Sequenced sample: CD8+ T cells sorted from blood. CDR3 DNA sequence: TGCAGCGTAGACGGGACAGCGAGCGAAAAGGGGCAAGAGACCCAGTACTTC. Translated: CSVDGTASEKGQETQYF.